The rows below give T cell receptor beta chains drawn from one sample of a study of cytomegalovirus exposure and HLA in healthy donors. Only in-frame clones appear in the TCRdb table, and some are missing; sequencing was by immunoSEQ multiplex PCR. The sample consists of some 130,000 clones, 65% to 80% of them appearing once. Sequenced sample: PBMCs. These receptor sequences come from a man aged 25-45 years in good health and CMV-seronegative. The CDR3 runs from the conserved cysteine through the conserved F or W. D genes are given only for firm matches. Only some rows state a clone size, as once, few, many or a class for expanded clones.

CDR3 protein | CDR3 DNA | J gene | D gene | clone size | V gene
CASSLAAGHGYTF | TGTGCCAGCAGCTTAGCGGCGGGGCATGGCTACACCTTC | TRBJ1-2 | . | . | TRBV7-3
CASTSDSEGQFF | TGTGCCAGCACGTCGGACAGCGAGGGGCAGTTCTTC | TRBJ2-1 | . | few | TRBV2
CASSGQVGTGELFF | TGTGCCAGCAGCGGACAGGTTGGCACCGGGGAGCTGTTTTTT | TRBJ2-2 | TRBD1 | . | TRBV11-2
CASGYRQGYGYTF | TGTGCCAGTGGCTATAGGCAGGGGTATGGCTACACCTTC | TRBJ1-2 | . | few | TRBV6-5
CATSTGNQPQHF | TGTGCCACCAGCACCGGTAATCAGCCCCAGCATTTT | TRBJ1-5 | . | . | TRBV15
CASSLAGANTGELFF | TGTGCCAGCAGCTTGGCAGGGGCGAACACCGGGGAGCTGTTTTTT | TRBJ2-2 | . | . | TRBV5-6
CASSLVVAGPADTQYF | TGTGCCAGCAGCTTAGTAGTCGCGGGCCCAGCAGATACGCAGTATTTT | TRBJ2-3 | . | . | TRBV7-9
CAISDSGDSNYGYTF | TGTGCCATCAGTGATAGTGGGGACAGCAACTATGGCTACACCTTC | TRBJ1-2 | TRBD1 | . | TRBV10-3
CASSPGTNPEAFF | TGTGCCAGCAGCCCAGGGACAAACCCTGAAGCTTTCTTT | TRBJ1-1 | . | few | TRBV7-2
CASSSGTGSGYTF | TGTGCCAGCAGCTCTGGGACAGGGTCTGGCTACACCTTC | TRBJ1-2 | TRBD1 | . | TRBV13
CASSVVPGNEQYF | TGCGCCAGCAGCGTGGTCCCGGGTAACGAGCAGTACTTC | TRBJ2-7 | . | . | TRBV5-1
CATRLGSYNEQFF | TGTGCTACCAGACTGGGCTCCTACAATGAGCAGTTCTTC | TRBJ2-1 | . | . | TRBV2
CASSFRGGDTQYF | TGTGCCAGCAGTTTTAGGGGTGGGGATACGCAGTATTTT | TRBJ2-3 | . | . | TRBV27
CASSPSSSGGQSFYEQYF | TGTGCCAGCAGCCCCAGTTCAAGTGGGGGACAGAGTTTTTACGAGCAGTACTTC | TRBJ2-7 | TRBD1 | . | TRBV7-9
CASSSPAGNQETQYF | TGTGCCAGCAGTTCTCCGGCGGGGAACCAAGAGACCCAGTACTTC | TRBJ2-5 | . | few | TRBV28
CASKGLAGVADTQYF | TGTGCCAGCAAAGGTCTAGCGGGAGTAGCAGATACGCAGTATTTT | TRBJ2-3 | TRBD2 | once | TRBV27
CASSYSGTDTQYF | TGTGCCAGCTCCTATTCGGGCACAGATACGCAGTATTTT | TRBJ2-3 | . | . | TRBV18
CASSARQGQETQYF | TGTGCCAGCAGTGCCCGACAAGGCCAAGAGACCCAGTACTTC | TRBJ2-5 | . | . | TRBV6-6
CASSDEGQGITEAFF | TGTGCCAGCAGTGACGAGGGACAGGGGATCACTGAAGCTTTCTTT | TRBJ1-1 | TRBD1 | few | TRBV6-4
CASSTRLAGTTDTQYF | TGTGCCAGCAGCACTCGACTAGCGGGGACCACAGATACGCAGTATTTT | TRBJ2-3 | TRBD2 | . | TRBV9
CASSQGIQGLGGEKLFF | TGTGCCAGCAGCCAGGGGATTCAGGGGTTGGGTGGTGAAAAACTGTTTTTT | TRBJ1-4 | . | few | TRBV4-2
CASISRQNTGELFF | TGTGCCAGCATCTCTCGACAGAACACCGGGGAGCTGTTTTTT | TRBJ2-2 | . | . | TRBV7-9
CASSLDRGAFF | TGTGCCAGCAGCCTTGACAGGGGGGCTTTCTTT | TRBJ1-1 | TRBD1 | few | TRBV6-6
CASSLRSRAEAFF | TGTGCCAGCAGCTTAAGGTCTCGGGCTGAAGCTTTCTTT | TRBJ1-1 | . | . | TRBV5-4
CATSRDFGVSGANVLTF | TGTGCCACCAGCAGAGATTTCGGAGTCTCTGGGGCCAACGTCCTGACTTTC | TRBJ2-6 | . | . | TRBV15
CASSLGLPPDTQYF | TGTGCCAGCAGCTTAGGACTTCCCCCGGATACGCAGTATTTT | TRBJ2-3 | . | . | TRBV11-3
CASRPPLAGGGADTQYF | TGTGCCAGCAGACCGCCCCTAGCGGGAGGGGGGGCAGATACGCAGTATTTT | TRBJ2-3 | TRBD2 | . | TRBV5-4